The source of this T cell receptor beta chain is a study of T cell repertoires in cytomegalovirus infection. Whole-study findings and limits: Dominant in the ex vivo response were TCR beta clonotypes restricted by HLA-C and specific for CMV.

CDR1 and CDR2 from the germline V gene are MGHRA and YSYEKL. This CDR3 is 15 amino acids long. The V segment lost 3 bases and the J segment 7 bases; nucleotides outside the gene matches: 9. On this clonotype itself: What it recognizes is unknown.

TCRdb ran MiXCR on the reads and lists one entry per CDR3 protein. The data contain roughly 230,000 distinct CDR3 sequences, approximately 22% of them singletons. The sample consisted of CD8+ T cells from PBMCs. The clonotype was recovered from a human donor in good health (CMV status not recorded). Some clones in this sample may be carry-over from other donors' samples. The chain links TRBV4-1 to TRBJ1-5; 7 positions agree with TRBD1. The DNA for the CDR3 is TGCGCCAGCAGCCAGACGAGACAGGGCCCACAGCCCCAGCATTTT. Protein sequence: CASSQTRQGPQPQHF.